This T cell receptor (beta chain) was found in a study of response to subunit inactivated influenza vaccine. The study's findings and limits: Every seasonal influenza vaccination brings in few new T cells, the authors suggested.

TCRdb redid the calling of the RT-PCR reads with MiXCR, one entry per CDR3 protein. This table holds 800,000 or so distinct CDR3 sequences, about 20% found once. This clonotype has only a few counts. What it recognizes is unknown. This CDR3 comprises 17 residues. After removal of 6 bases from V and 0 bases from J, the junction contained 8 bases not matched to a gene. Germline V gene sequence: CDR1 ENHRY, CDR2 SYGVKD. This TCR was recovered from a man in his fifties who received an inactivated influenza vaccine. This sequence joins TRBV10-3 and TRBJ2-1; 10 bases match TRBD2. Sample: PBMCs from blood, taken less than 6 days after vaccination. The CDR3 loop reads CAISLAGASSSYNEQFF. CDR3 nucleotide sequence: TGTGCCATCAGCCTAGCGGGGGCGTCGAGCTCCTACAATGAGCAGTTCTTC.